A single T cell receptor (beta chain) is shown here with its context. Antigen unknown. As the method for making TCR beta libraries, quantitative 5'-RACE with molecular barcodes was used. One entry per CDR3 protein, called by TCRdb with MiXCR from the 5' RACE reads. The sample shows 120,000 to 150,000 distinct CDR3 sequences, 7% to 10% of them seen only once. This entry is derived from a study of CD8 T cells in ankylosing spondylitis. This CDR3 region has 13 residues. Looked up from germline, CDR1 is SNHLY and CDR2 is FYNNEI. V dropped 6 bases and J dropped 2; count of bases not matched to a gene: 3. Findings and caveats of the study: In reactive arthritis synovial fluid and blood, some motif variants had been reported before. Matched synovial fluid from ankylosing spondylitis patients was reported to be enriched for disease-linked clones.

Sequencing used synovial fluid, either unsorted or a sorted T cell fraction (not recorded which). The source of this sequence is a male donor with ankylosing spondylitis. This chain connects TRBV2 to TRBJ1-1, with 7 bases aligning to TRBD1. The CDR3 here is CASRRDRNTEAFF. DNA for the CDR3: TGTGCCAGCAGGAGGGACAGAAACACTGAAGCTTTCTTT.